These 32 T cell receptor beta chains share one sample of origin, sequenced in a study of T-cell reconstitution after alpha-beta-depleted transplantation in children. Unique molecular identifiers were incorporated when the TCRbeta library was constructed. TCRdb reanalysed the PCR reads using MiXCR and keeps one entry per CDR3 protein. The sample yields more than 200,000 distinct CDR3 sequences, approximately 19% seen once. The sequencing here drew on PBMCs, mostly from graft donor cells, taken 360 days after TCRalphabeta/CD19-depleted stem cell transplant. The receptor set was obtained from a male patient aged 2-10 years who had a stem cell transplant for acute lymphoblastic leukemia, so the T cells may come from the graft donor.

This clonotype was detected a few times. The chain employs TRBV6-5 and TRBJ2-7; TRBD1 matches 7 bases. This CDR3 region has 15 residues. CDR1 is MNHEY, CDR2 SVGAGI, per germline. The V segment lost 0 bases and the J segment 3 bases; nucleotides outside the gene matches: 5. DNA for the CDR3: TGTGCCAGCAGTTACTCTAGAGGGGGCAGCTACGAGCAGTACTTC. It translates to CASSYSRGGSYEQYF.

This clonotype occurred once. CDR3 region: CASSLEGVSVYGYTF. As DNA, the CDR3 is TGTGCCAGCAGCTTGGAGGGGGTTTCGGTATATGGCTACACCTTC. V gene TRBV5-5 combines with J gene TRBJ1-2; a possible D gene is TRBD1 (6 bases). The CDR3 extends over 15 amino acids. The ends were cut back, 0 bases at V and 5 bases at J, with 14 bases in the middle. Germline V gene lookup returns CDR1 SGHKS and CDR2 YYEKEE (reference sequence).

This clonotype was recorded at least ten times. The rearrangement links TRBV7-9 to TRBJ2-1, with unresolved D. From germline, CDR1 is SEHNR and CDR2 FQNEAQ (reference sequence). The CDR3 covers 14 residues. V gave up 0 bases and J gave up 0 bases, with 3 bases separating them. The CDR3 DNA is TGTGCCAGCAGCTTAGCGGGCTCCTACAATGAGCAGTTCTTC. Amino acid sequence: CASSLAGSYNEQFF.

This clonotype was detected a few times. The V call is TRBV12-3 or TRBV12-4, the J call TRBJ1-2; D is perhaps TRBD1 (5 bases). The CDR3 has 14 amino acids. Trimming cost V 4 bases and J 6 bases, with 15 bases left between them. The DNA of the CDR3 is TGTGCCAGCAGTTGGGCGCAGGGCCCAGATGGCTACACCTTC. Its protein product is CASSWAQGPDGYTF.

This chain uses TRBV5-1 with TRBJ2-5, with a possible D match to TRBD1 (6 bases). Germline CDR1 SGHRS, CDR2 YFSETQ. This CDR3 contains 16 residues. V was clipped by 3 bases and J by 5 bases, with 20 bases between them. The CDR3 region is CASSSEDQTGRETQYF. DNA for the CDR3: TGCGCCAGCAGCTCCGAAGACCAAACAGGGCGGGAGACCCAGTACTTC.

The chain employs TRBV20-1 and TRBJ2-7; 15 positions match TRBD2. CDR3 length: 17 amino acids. V lost 5 bases to trimming and J lost 2 bases; unmatched junction nucleotides: 10. Germline V gene data show CDR1 as DFQATT and CDR2 as SNEGSKA (reference sequence). Here the CDR3 reads CSAGAGTSGRSAYEQYF. CDR3 DNA: TGCAGTGCTGGAGCCGGGACTAGCGGGAGGAGCGCCTACGAGCAGTACTTC.

In its sample, this clonotype was seen a few times. The genes are TRBV20-1 and TRBJ2-5, with 14 positions matching TRBD2. Trimming cost V 5 bases and J 7 bases; bases outside gene matches: 6. The V gene's germline CDR1 is DFQATT and CDR2 SNEGSKA (reference sequence). This CDR3 spans 14 amino acids. CDR3 nucleotide sequence: TGCAGTGCTTTCCCCGGGACTAGCGGGGGGACCCAGTACTTC. Translating it yields CSAFPGTSGGTQYF.

This clonotype was counted between two and nine times. The junction departs from germline at one end; a sequencing error may be responsible. This chain joins TRBV12-3 or TRBV12-4 and TRBJ1-1; a weak D match, TRBD1 (5 bases). The CDR3 extends over 14 amino acids. CDR3 in amino acids: CATSLRGGNTEAFF. The DNA of the CDR3 is TGTGCCACCAGTTTAAGGGGAGGGAACACTGAAGCTTTCTTT.

This clonotype has a handful of counts. The rearrangement links TRBV5-1 to TRBJ1-2; no reliable D call. Germline assignment: CDR1 SGHRS and CDR2 YFSETQ. Deletions cut 0 bases from V and 3 bases from J, with 6 bases between. This CDR3 comprises 13 residues. The CDR3 region is CASSLDTDYGYTF. The CDR3 nucleotides read TGCGCCAGCAGCTTGGACACAGACTATGGCTACACCTTC. The entire variable domain, with the rest obtained from reference TRBV5-1 and TRBJ1-2, is as follows: KAGVTQTPRYLIKTRGQQVTLSCSPISGHRSVSWYQQTPGQGLQFLFEYFSETQRNKGNFPGRFSGRQFSNSRSEMNVSTLELGDSALYLCASSLDTDYGYTFGSGTRLTVV.

The chain employs TRBV2 and TRBJ1-6; D remains unclear. There are 12 residues in the CDR3. V gave up 5 bases and J gave up 7 bases, with 6 bases separating them. Germline CDR1 and CDR2: SNHLY and FYNNEI. In DNA, the CDR3 is TGTGCCAGCAGTATAGGGAATTCACCCCTCCACTTT. Its protein is CASSIGNSPLHF.

The genes are TRBV12-3 or TRBV12-4 and TRBJ2-3; D gene ambiguous. Trimming took 1 base from V and 8 from J, leaving 7 bases between them. The CDR3 runs to 12 residues. CDR3 nucleotide sequence: TGTGCCAGCAGTTTAGAATGGCTTACGCAGTATTTT. Translation: CASSLEWLTQYF.

CDR3 sequence (DNA): TGTGCCAGCACTGTTGCAGGGGGCGTTGGCTACACCTTC. Protein: CASTVAGGVGYTF. The chain recombines TRBV2 with TRBJ1-2, with TRBD1 matching 8 bases. Trimming removed 7 bases from V and 7 bases from J; junction bases left unmatched: 8. Per germline, CDR1 SNHLY and CDR2 FYNNEI. There are 13 residues in the CDR3.

The J gene is TRBJ2-1, the V gene TRBV7-9; perhaps TRBD1 as D (6 bases). Germline lookup yields CDR1 SEHNR and CDR2 FQNEAQ (reference sequence). This CDR3 is built from 16 residues. V dropped 4 bases and J dropped 0 bases, with 13 bases sitting between them. The CDR3 sequence: CASSSGSTGSYNEQFF. Here the CDR3 DNA reads TGTGCCAGCAGCTCGGGATCGACAGGCTCCTACAATGAGCAGTTCTTC.

At least ten counts were recorded for this clonotype. The chain joins TRBV9 to TRBJ2-1; 13 bases map to TRBD2. V was pared by 4 bases and J by 6 bases, with 4 bases of the junction left unmatched. The CDR3 is 15 residues long. Per germline, CDR1 SGDLS and CDR2 YYNGEE. The CDR3 coding sequence is TGTGCCAGCAGCCCCCGGACTAGCGGGGGCAATGAGCAGTTCTTC. Its protein is CASSPRTSGGNEQFF.

The rearrangement joins TRBV11-2 to TRBJ2-5; D might be TRBD2 (6 bases). V was shortened by 5 bases and J by 4 bases, with 11 bases between the two germline ends. CDR1 SGHAT and CDR2 FQNNGV come from the germline V gene. The CDR3 runs 13 residues. The CDR3 sequence: CASSPRLGETQYF. In DNA, the CDR3 is TGTGCCAGCAGCCCCCGACTAGGAGAGACCCAGTACTTC.

The rearrangement uses TRBV29-1 and TRBJ2-1, with D unclear. Germline CDR1 and CDR2: SQVTM and ANQGSEA. The length of the CDR3 is 15 residues. Trimming removed 4 bases from V and 5 bases from J, with 18 bases in between. The CDR3 sequence: CSVVPHRPLNNEQFF. In nucleotides, the CDR3 is TGCAGCGTTGTCCCTCATAGGCCCCTTAACAATGAGCAGTTCTTC.

The chain is built from TRBV3-1 and TRBJ2-1; 12 nucleotides match TRBD2. Germline lookup yields CDR1 LGHDT and CDR2 YNNKEL (reference sequence). With 7 bases clipped from V and 5 bases from J, the junction kept 6 bases outside the gene matches. CDR3 length: 15 residues. The CDR3 DNA follows: TGTGCCAGCACCCTTCTAGCGGGGGGGAACAATGAGCAGTTCTTC. The encoded protein is CASTLLAGGNNEQFF.

The chain has TRBV3-1 and TRBJ1-2, with D tentatively TRBD1 (6 bases). Trimming removed 5 bases at V and 8 bases at J, with 9 bases between. From germline, CDR1 is LGHDT and CDR2 YNNKEL (reference sequence). This CDR3 region has 11 residues. The CDR3 DNA sequence: TGTGCCAGCAGCACCAGGGGAGGCTACACCTTC. It codes for CASSTRGGYTF.

This clonotype was recorded only once. The chain links TRBV6-1 to TRBJ2-6; D call uncertain. The ends were cut back, 7 bases at V and 0 bases at J, with 19 bases in the middle. CDR1 and CDR2 from the germline V gene are MNHNS and SASEGT. The CDR3 has 18 residues. DNA for the CDR3: TGTGCCAGCACCGACGTCGCGTACGGATTCTCTGGGGCCAACGTCCTGACTTTC. Its protein is CASTDVAYGFSGANVLTF.

Only a few counts were recorded for this clonotype. The V call is TRBV19, the J call TRBJ2-3; D remains ambiguous. Germline V gives CDR1 LNHDA, CDR2 SQIVND (reference sequence). V lost 1 base, J lost 1 base, and 0 bases lay in between. This CDR3 region has 12 residues. The CDR3 region is CASSIGTDTQYF. CDR3 nucleotide sequence: TGTGCCAGTAGTATAGGCACAGATACGCAGTATTTT. Variable domain in full (rest from reference TRBV19 and TRBJ2-3): DGGITQSPKYLFRKEGQNVTLSCEQNLNHDAMYWYRQDPGQGLRLIYYSQIVNDFQKGDIAEGYSVSREKKESFPLTVTSAQKNPTAFYLCASSIGTDTQYFGPGTRLTVL.

V gene TRBV7-2 combines with J gene TRBJ2-7; TRBD2 aligns across 13 bases. V lost 3 bases, J lost 2 bases, and 1 base stayed unmatched. Germline V gene lookup returns CDR1 SGHTA and CDR2 FQGNSA. The CDR3 runs 15 residues. CDR3 sequence (DNA): TGTGCCAGCAGCTTTGGACTAGCGGGGGCCTACGAGCAGTACTTC. This sequence encodes CASSFGLAGAYEQYF. The whole variable domain, remainder taken from reference TRBV7-2 and TRBJ2-7, is GAGVSQSPSNKVTEKGKDVELRCDPISGHTALYWYRQSLGQGLEFLIYFQGNSAPDKSGLPSDRFSAERTGGSVSTLTIQRTQQEDSAVYLCASSFGLAGAYEQYFGPGTRLTVT.

This clonotype was found a few times. The chain uses TRBV6-1 and TRBJ2-5; TRBD1 might be the D (5 bases). This CDR3 spans 15 amino acids. V shed 6 bases and J shed 0 bases, with 14 bases lying between them. Germline V gene lookup returns CDR1 MNHNS and CDR2 SASEGT. The DNA for the CDR3 is TGTGCCAGCAGCCCTACGACAGTGTACCAAGAGACCCAGTACTTC. Translating gives CASSPTTVYQETQYF.

This clonotype has a handful of counts. The chain employs TRBV7-2 and TRBJ2-7; D possibly corresponds to TRBD2 (6 bases). V shed 5 bases and J shed 2 bases, with 22 bases lying between them. In germline, CDR1 is SGHTA, CDR2 FQGNSA. This CDR3 is built from 17 residues. The CDR3 nucleotides are TGTGCCAGCAGCAAGAGCGGGCTGGGGTCGGAGACCTACGAGCAGTACTTC. Amino acid sequence: CASSKSGLGSETYEQYF.

This clonotype turned up a few times. The chain joins TRBV2 to TRBJ1-3; weak D call: TRBD1 (5 bases). Per germline, CDR1 SNHLY and CDR2 FYNNEI. Between the trimmed V and J ends, which lost 6 bases and 0 bases, there was a span of 15 bases. The CDR3 runs 16 residues. DNA for the CDR3: TGTGCCAGCAGCGCAGTGGGACCGAGCTCTGGAAACACCATATATTTT. This codes for CASSAVGPSSGNTIYF.

In its sample, this clonotype was seen a few times. The V and J genes are TRBV12-3 or TRBV12-4 and TRBJ2-7; D possibly corresponds to TRBD2 (7 bases). V was trimmed by 8 bases and J by 2 bases, leaving 19 bases between them. The CDR3 has 15 amino acids. CDR3 sequence: CASRLRGGGAYEQYF. The CDR3 coding sequence is TGTGCCAGCCGCCTAAGGGGAGGGGGGGCCTACGAGCAGTACTTC.

There are a few counts of this clonotype. The genes are TRBV12-3 or TRBV12-4 and TRBJ2-7; D might be TRBD1 (5 bases). CDR3 size: 14 residues. V lost 5 bases to trimming and J lost 5 bases, with 16 bases between them. The CDR3 region is CASSTSGIVHEQYF. The CDR3, as DNA: TGTGCCAGCAGTACTTCAGGGATTGTCCACGAGCAGTACTTC.

This clonotype was counted only a few times. The chain joins TRBV15 to TRBJ1-5, with D possibly being TRBD1 (6 bases). The CDR3 runs to 19 residues. Germline V lookup: CDR1 LNHNV, CDR2 YYDKDF (reference sequence). Trimming shortened V by 1 base and J by 6 bases, and 25 bases separated the two germline ends. The CDR3 DNA reads TGTGCCACCAGCAGAGGGGGACCGAACAGGGAGATCTGGGTTCAGCCCCAGCATTTT. This codes for CATSRGGPNREIWVQPQHF.

This chain connects TRBV18 to TRBJ2-5; D gene unclear. Trimming left V 1 base short and J 3 bases short, with 9 bases between. Germline CDR1 is KGHSH and CDR2 is LQKENI. This CDR3 is 14 amino acids long. The CDR3 region is CASSPRGGEETQYF. CDR3 in DNA: TGTGCCAGCTCACCACGGGGTGGAGAAGAGACCCAGTACTTC.

V gene TRBV12-3 or TRBV12-4 combines with J gene TRBJ2-1, with TRBD2 identical over 13 bases. CDR3 size: 14 residues. The V and J ends lost 4 bases and 7 bases, in that order; junction bases with no gene match: 1. Written as DNA, the CDR3 is TGTGCCAGCAGTTCGGGACTAGCGGGGAATGAGCAGTTCTTC. Amino acid sequence: CASSSGLAGNEQFF.

This chain joins TRBV7-9 and TRBJ2-7, with D maybe TRBD1 (6 bases). The CDR3 is 16 residues long. Germline CDR1 and CDR2: SEHNR and FQNEAQ (reference sequence). The V end lost 4 bases, the J end lost 0 bases, and 16 bases lay between the germline ends. This chain's CDR3 is CASSSTPGVSSYEQYF. CDR3 nucleotides: TGTGCCAGCAGCTCGACTCCAGGGGTGAGCTCCTACGAGCAGTACTTC. Together with reference TRBV7-9 and TRBJ2-7, the CDR3 gives the full variable domain: DTGVSQNPRHKITKRGQNVTFRCDPISEHNRLYWYRQTLGQGPEFLTYFQNEAQLEKSRLLSDRFSAERPKGSFSTLEIQRTEQGDSAMYLCASSSTPGVSSYEQYFGPGTRLTVT.

This clonotype was seen ten or more times. The V and J genes are TRBV10-3 and TRBJ2-4, with 9 nucleotides matching TRBD1. The CDR3 runs 14 residues. Germline V gene lookup returns CDR1 ENHRY and CDR2 SYGVKD. The V and J ends lost 0 bases and 7 bases, in that order; junction bases with no gene match: 1. The CDR3 nucleotides read TGTGCCATCAGTGAGTCTGGACAGGGGAACATTCAGTACTTC. The encoded protein is CAISESGQGNIQYF.

This clonotype was found a few times. This sequence joins TRBV27 and TRBJ2-5, with a weak D call TRBD1 (6 bases). Trimming took 4 bases from V and 9 from J, leaving 15 bases between them. The CDR3 spans 13 residues. CDR1 and CDR2 from the germline V gene are MNHEY and SMNVEV (reference sequence). The CDR3, as DNA: TGTGCCAGCAGTTCACCAGGGGCTGTATCCCAGTACTTC. Its translation is CASSSPGAVSQYF.